Listed below are T cell receptor beta chains from one sample, sequenced in a study of blood T cells in healthy people across ages. MiXCR, applied by TCRdb to the 5' RACE reads, yields one record per CDR3 protein. The sample shows about 800,000 distinct CDR3 sequences, 58% of them seen only once. The sample comprised blood. All receptors come from a man aged 25-45 years in good health. Each CDR3 is given with its conserved first and last residue. D genes are given only for firm matches. The size field is filled for only some rows; it gives once, few, many or a size class.

>NA|TRBV27|NA|TRBJ2-7
CASILPGPGYEQYF
TGTGCCAGCATCTTGCCGGGACCCGGTTACGAGCAGTACTTC
>few|TRBV7-9|NA|TRBJ2-1
CASSPQGPDNEQFF
TGTGCCAGCAGCCCGCAGGGCCCCGACAATGAGCAGTTCTTC
>NA|TRBV5-6|NA|TRBJ2-7
CASSPLEDPYEQYF
TGTGCCAGCAGCCCGCTGGAGGACCCCTACGAGCAGTACTTC
>few|TRBV5-1|NA|TRBJ2-1
CASSPDINEQFF
TGCGCCAGCAGCCCCGACATCAATGAGCAGTTCTTC
>NA|TRBV27|TRBD1|TRBJ2-1
CASRVGQGAVEQFF
TGTGCCAGCAGAGTGGGACAGGGGGCGGTTGAGCAGTTCTTC
>NA|TRBV7-2|NA|TRBJ2-5
CASSLYEAGTQYF
TGTGCCAGCAGCTTATATGAAGCGGGGACCCAGTACTTC
>NA|TRBV2|TRBD1|TRBJ1-4
CASSGTGAYEKLFF
TGTGCCAGCAGCGGGACAGGAGCTTACGAAAAACTGTTTTTT
>NA|TRBV20-1|NA|TRBJ2-1
CSAREASDHPGNEQFF
TGCAGTGCTAGAGAGGCCTCAGACCACCCTGGCAATGAGCAGTTCTTC
>NA|TRBV7-2|TRBD2|TRBJ2-5
CASSRGRAGGTQYF
TGTGCCAGCAGCAGAGGACGAGCGGGGGGGACCCAGTACTTC
>NA|TRBV7-9|NA|TRBJ2-1
CASSSSLAYNEQFF
TGTGCCAGCAGCTCGAGCTTGGCGTACAATGAGCAGTTCTTC
>NA|TRBV6-2/TRBV6-3|NA|TRBJ2-1
CASSLRDFSYNEQFF
TGTGCCAGCAGTCTCCGGGACTTCTCCTACAATGAGCAGTTCTTC
>once|TRBV5-1|NA|TRBJ2-3
CASSLKGGYTDTQYF
TGCGCCAGCAGCTTAAAGGGCGGATACACAGATACGCAGTATTTT
>few|TRBV4-3|TRBD1|TRBJ2-1
CASSQPVWGSGPGGPHEQFF
TGCGCCAGCAGCCAACCAGTTTGGGGTAGCGGCCCAGGGGGCCCCCATGAGCAGTTCTTC
>NA|TRBV7-9|TRBD1|TRBJ1-4
CASSDGTGNEKLFF
TGTGCCAGCAGCGATGGGACAGGGAACGAAAAACTGTTTTTT
>NA|TRBV6-2/TRBV6-3|NA|TRBJ2-1
CASSMRYEQFF
TGTGCCAGCAGCATGAGATATGAGCAGTTCTTC
>few|TRBV6-1|TRBD1|TRBJ2-7
CASSELVGTGLWYEQYF
TGTGCCAGCAGTGAACTAGTCGGGACAGGGCTTTGGTACGAGCAGTACTTC
>NA|TRBV9|NA|TRBJ2-5
CASSGTTKETQYF
TGTGCCAGCAGCGGAACTACCAAAGAGACCCAGTACTTC
>NA|TRBV11-2|TRBD2|TRBJ2-2
CASSLGDYNTGELFF
TGTGCCAGCAGCTTAGGGGACTACAACACCGGGGAGCTGTTTTTT
>NA|TRBV29-1|NA|TRBJ2-5
CSVGFGGIEQYF
TGCAGCGTTGGTTTCGGGGGAATAGAGCAGTACTTC
>NA|TRBV29-1|TRBD1|TRBJ2-7
CSVWGQGAYEQYF
TGCAGCGTCTGGGGACAGGGCGCCTACGAGCAGTACTTC
>few|TRBV7-3|NA|TRBJ2-3
CASSLDSGTDTQYF
TGTGCCAGCAGCTTAGATTCGGGCACAGATACGCAGTATTTT
>NA|TRBV29-1|NA|TRBJ1-2
CSVGKTVDGYGYTF
TGCAGCGTTGGTAAGACGGTAGATGGCTATGGCTACACCTTC
>few|TRBV2|NA|TRBJ1-1
CASRFREGGEAFF
TGTGCCAGTCGCTTCAGGGAGGGTGGGGAAGCTTTCTTT
>NA|TRBV3-1|TRBD1|TRBJ2-2
CASSQFTGGTGELFF
TGTGCCAGCAGCCAATTTACAGGGGGCACCGGGGAGCTGTTTTTT
>NA|TRBV29-1|TRBD1|TRBJ2-5
CSVADRVALYEQYF
TGCAGCGTCGCGGACAGGGTGGCTCTGTACGAGCAGTATTTC
>NA|TRBV27|NA|TRBJ2-1
CASNSPGLSYNEQFF
TGTGCCAGCAACTCCCCGGGTCTCTCCTACAATGAGCAGTTCTTC
>NA|TRBV27|NA|TRBJ1-1
CASSARERNTEAFF
TGTGCCAGCAGTGCACGGGAGCGGAACACTGAAGCTTTCTTT
>few|TRBV4-2|NA|TRBJ2-5
CASSQNGGETQYF
TGTGCCAGCAGCCAGAATGGGGGAGAGACCCAGTACTTC
>NA|TRBV27|TRBD2|TRBJ2-2
CASSSLVGLAAGELFF
TGTGCCAGCAGTTCACTAGTGGGACTAGCGGCCGGGGAGCTGTTTTTT
>NA|TRBV5-1|NA|TRBJ2-1
CASSLAAQGWFF
TGCGCCAGCAGCTTGGCCGCACAAGGTTGGTTCTTC
>few|TRBV20-1|TRBD1|TRBJ2-3
CSARDRASVDTQYF
TGCAGTGCCAGGGACAGGGCTAGTGTAGATACGCAGTATTTT
>NA|TRBV7-2|TRBD2|TRBJ2-1
CASSLDGRAVDEQFF
TGTGCCAGCAGCTTAGACGGGAGGGCCGTTGATGAGCAGTTCTTC
>NA|TRBV6-1|TRBD2|TRBJ2-7
CASALAGTYEQYF
TGTGCCAGCGCACTAGCGGGGACCTACGAGCAGTACTTC
>NA|TRBV4-3|NA|TRBJ2-3
CASSQAPRQGRQYF
TGCGCCAGCAGCCAAGCCCCCCGGCAGGGACGGCAGTATTTT
>once|TRBV5-1|NA|TRBJ2-7
CASSPDYAYEQYF
TGCGCCAGCAGCCCCGACTACGCCTACGAGCAGTACTTC
>NA|TRBV18|NA|TRBJ2-1
CASSLADGFYEQFF
TGTGCCAGCTCACTAGCGGACGGGTTCTATGAGCAGTTCTTC
>NA|TRBV3-1|NA|TRBJ1-6
CASSQSGNSPLHF
TGTGCCAGCAGCCAGAGCGGGAATTCACCCCTCCACTTT
>NA|TRBV9|NA|TRBJ2-1
CASSAQIYNEQFF
TGTGCCAGCAGCGCCCAGATTTACAATGAGCAGTTCTTC
>few|TRBV4-2|NA|TRBJ1-2
CASSQAVANYGYTF
TGTGCCAGCAGCCAAGCCGTTGCTAACTATGGCTACACCTTC
>few|TRBV12-3/TRBV12-4|TRBD1|TRBJ2-5
CASSRDRGTETQYF
TGTGCCAGCAGTAGGGACAGGGGGACCGAGACCCAGTACTTC
>few|TRBV20-1|NA|TRBJ1-2
CSAKVTQAANYGYTF
TGCAGTGCTAAAGTCACACAGGCGGCTAACTATGGCTACACCTTC
>NA|TRBV25-1|NA|TRBJ1-2
CASSEFGVPYGYTF
TGTGCCAGCAGTGAATTCGGAGTTCCTTATGGCTACACCTTC
>NA|TRBV4-1|TRBD1|TRBJ1-1
CASSQDRRAFF
TGCGCCAGCAGCCAGGACAGGCGCGCTTTCTTT